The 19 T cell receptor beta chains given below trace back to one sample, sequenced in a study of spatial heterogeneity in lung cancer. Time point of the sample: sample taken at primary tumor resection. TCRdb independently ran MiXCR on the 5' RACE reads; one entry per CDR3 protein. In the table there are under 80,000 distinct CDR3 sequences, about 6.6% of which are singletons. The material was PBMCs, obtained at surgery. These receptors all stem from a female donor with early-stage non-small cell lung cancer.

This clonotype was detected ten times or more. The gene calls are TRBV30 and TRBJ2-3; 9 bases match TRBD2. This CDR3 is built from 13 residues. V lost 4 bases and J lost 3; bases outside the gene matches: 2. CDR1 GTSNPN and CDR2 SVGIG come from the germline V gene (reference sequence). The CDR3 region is CAWMAGGTDTQYF. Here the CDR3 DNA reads TGTGCCTGGATGGCGGGGGGGACAGATACGCAGTATTTT.

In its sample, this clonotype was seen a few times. CDR3 nucleotide sequence: TGTGCCAGCTCTCCAGAAGACAGGGTGCATGGCTACACCTTC. Translated: CASSPEDRVHGYTF. The chain links TRBV18 to TRBJ1-2, with TRBD1 matching over 7 bases. Germline V gene lookup returns CDR1 KGHSH and CDR2 LQKENI. The length of the CDR3 is 14 residues. Trimming took 6 bases from V and 6 from J; bases not matched to a gene: 10.

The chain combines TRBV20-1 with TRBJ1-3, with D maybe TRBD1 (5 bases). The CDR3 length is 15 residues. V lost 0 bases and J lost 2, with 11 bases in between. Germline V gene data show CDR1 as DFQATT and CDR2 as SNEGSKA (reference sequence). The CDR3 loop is CSAREGGTAGNTIYF. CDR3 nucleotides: TGCAGTGCTAGAGAGGGGGGTACAGCTGGAAACACCATATATTTT.

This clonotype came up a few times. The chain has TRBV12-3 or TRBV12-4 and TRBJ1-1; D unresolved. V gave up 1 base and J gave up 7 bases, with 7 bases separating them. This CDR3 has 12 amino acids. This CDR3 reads CASSLGAREAFF. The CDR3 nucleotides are TGTGCCAGCAGTTTAGGGGCCCGTGAAGCTTTCTTT.

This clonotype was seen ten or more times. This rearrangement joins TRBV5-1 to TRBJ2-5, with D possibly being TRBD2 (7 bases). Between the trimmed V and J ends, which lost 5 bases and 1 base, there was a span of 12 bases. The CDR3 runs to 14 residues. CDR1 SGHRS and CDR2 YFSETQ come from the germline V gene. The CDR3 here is CASSEGGTQETQYF. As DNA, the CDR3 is TGCGCCAGCAGTGAGGGGGGGACCCAAGAGACCCAGTACTTC.

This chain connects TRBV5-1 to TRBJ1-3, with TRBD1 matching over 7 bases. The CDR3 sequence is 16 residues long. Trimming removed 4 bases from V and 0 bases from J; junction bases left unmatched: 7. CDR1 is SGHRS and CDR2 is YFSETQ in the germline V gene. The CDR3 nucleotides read TGCGCCAGCAGCATGGGACAGAGCTCCTCTGGAAACACCATATATTTT. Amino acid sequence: CASSMGQSSSGNTIYF.

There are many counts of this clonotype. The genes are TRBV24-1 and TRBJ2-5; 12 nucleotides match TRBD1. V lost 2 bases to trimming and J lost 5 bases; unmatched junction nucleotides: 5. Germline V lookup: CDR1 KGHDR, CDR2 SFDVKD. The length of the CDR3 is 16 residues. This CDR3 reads CATSDSGTGGLETQYF. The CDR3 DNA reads TGTGCCACCAGTGATTCCGGGACAGGGGGCCTGGAGACCCAGTACTTC.

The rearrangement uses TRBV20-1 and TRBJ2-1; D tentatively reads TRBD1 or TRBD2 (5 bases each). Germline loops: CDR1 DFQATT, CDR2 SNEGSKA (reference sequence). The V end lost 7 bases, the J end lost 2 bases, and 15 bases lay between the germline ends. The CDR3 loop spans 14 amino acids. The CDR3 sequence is CSVPSRGAYNEQFF. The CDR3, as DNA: TGCAGTGTCCCCTCGAGGGGTGCCTACAATGAGCAGTTCTTC.

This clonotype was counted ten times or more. The CDR3 region is CASSPTADRDDYEQYF. The CDR3 nucleotides read TGTGCCAGCAGCCCCACCGCCGACAGGGATGACTACGAGCAGTACTTC. The chain combines TRBV11-3 with TRBJ2-7; 7 bases are a match to TRBD1. V lost 5 bases, J lost 3 bases, and 13 bases stayed unmatched. Germline V gene sequence: CDR1 SGHNT, CDR2 YENEEA. The CDR3 extends over 16 amino acids.

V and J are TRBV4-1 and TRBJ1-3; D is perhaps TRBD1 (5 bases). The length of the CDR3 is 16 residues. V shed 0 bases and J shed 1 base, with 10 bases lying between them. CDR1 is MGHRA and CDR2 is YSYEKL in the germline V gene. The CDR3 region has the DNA TGCGCCAGCAGCCAAGAGGGGACCCCTTCTGGAAACACCATATATTTT. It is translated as CASSQEGTPSGNTIYF.

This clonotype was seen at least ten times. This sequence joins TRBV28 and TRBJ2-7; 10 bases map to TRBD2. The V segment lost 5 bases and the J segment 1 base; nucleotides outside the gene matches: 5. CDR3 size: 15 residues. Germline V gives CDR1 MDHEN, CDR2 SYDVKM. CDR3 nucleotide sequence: TGTGCCAGCAGTGTAACTAGCGGGGAATCCTACGAGCAGTACGTC. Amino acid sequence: CASSVTSGESYEQYV.

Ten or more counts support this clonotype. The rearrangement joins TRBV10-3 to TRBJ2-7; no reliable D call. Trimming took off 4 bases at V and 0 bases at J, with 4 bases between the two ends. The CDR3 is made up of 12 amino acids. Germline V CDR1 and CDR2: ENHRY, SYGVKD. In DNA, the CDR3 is TGTGCCATCAGTGGGGGCTCCTACGAGCAGTACTTC. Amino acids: CAISGGSYEQYF.

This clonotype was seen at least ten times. CDR3: CASSLGQAGGPDTQYF. The DNA of the CDR3 is TGTGCCAGCAGCTTGGGACAAGCGGGAGGGCCCGATACGCAGTATTTT. This chain joins TRBV5-5 and TRBJ2-3; 10 nucleotides match TRBD2. CDR3 length: 16 amino acids. In germline, CDR1 is SGHKS, CDR2 YYEKEE (reference sequence). J lost 6 bases, V lost 0 bases, and 7 bases had no gene match.

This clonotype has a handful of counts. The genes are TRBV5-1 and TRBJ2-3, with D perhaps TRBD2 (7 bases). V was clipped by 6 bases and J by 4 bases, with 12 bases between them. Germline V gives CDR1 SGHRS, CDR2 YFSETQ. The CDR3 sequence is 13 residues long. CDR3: CASNAGAADTQYF. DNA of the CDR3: TGCGCCAGCAATGCGGGGGCAGCAGATACGCAGTATTTT. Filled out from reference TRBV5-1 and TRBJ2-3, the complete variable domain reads KAGVTQTPRYLIKTRGQQVTLSCSPISGHRSVSWYQQTPGQGLQFLFEYFSETQRNKGNFPGRFSGRQFSNSRSEMNVSTLELGDSALYLCASNAGAADTQYFGPGTRLTVL.

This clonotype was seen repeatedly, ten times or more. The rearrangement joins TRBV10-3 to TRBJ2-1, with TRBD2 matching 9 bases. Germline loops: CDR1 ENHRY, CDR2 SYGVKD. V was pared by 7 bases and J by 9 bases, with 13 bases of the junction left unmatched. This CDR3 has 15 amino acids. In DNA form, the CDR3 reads TGTGCCATCACCGGTAAGGCGGGAGGGCCCAGTGAGCAGTTCTTC. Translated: CAITGKAGGPSEQFF.

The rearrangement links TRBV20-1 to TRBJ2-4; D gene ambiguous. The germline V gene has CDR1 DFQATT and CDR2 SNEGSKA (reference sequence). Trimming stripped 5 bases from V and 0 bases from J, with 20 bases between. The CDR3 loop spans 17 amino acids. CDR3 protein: CSAFGNTFNLAKNIQYF. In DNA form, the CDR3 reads TGCAGTGCTTTTGGGAACACTTTCAACCTAGCCAAAAACATTCAGTACTTC.

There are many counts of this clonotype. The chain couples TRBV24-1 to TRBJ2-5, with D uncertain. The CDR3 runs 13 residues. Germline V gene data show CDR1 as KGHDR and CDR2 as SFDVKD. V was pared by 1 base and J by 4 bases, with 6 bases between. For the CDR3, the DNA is TGTGCCACCAGTGATTTCGGTGGAGAGACCCAGTACTTC. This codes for CATSDFGGETQYF.

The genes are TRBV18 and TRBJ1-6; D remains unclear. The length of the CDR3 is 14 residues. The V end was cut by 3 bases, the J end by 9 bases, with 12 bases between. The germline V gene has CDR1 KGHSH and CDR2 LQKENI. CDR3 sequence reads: CASSPGLAFSPLHF. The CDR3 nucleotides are TGTGCCAGCTCACCCGGACTCGCGTTTTCACCCCTCCACTTT. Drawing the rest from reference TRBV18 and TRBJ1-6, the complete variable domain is NAGVMQNPRHLVRRRGQEARLRCSPMKGHSHVYWYRQLPEEGLKFMVYLQKENIIDESGMPKERFSAEFPKEGPSILRIQQVVRGDSAAYFCASSPGLAFSPLHFGNGTRLTVT.

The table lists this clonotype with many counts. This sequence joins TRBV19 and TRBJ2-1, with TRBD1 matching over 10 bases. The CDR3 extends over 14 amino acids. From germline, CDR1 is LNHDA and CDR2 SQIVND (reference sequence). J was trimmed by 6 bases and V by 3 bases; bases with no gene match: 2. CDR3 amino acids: CASSMGTGVNEQFF. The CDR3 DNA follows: TGTGCCAGTAGTATGGGGACAGGGGTCAATGAGCAGTTCTTC.